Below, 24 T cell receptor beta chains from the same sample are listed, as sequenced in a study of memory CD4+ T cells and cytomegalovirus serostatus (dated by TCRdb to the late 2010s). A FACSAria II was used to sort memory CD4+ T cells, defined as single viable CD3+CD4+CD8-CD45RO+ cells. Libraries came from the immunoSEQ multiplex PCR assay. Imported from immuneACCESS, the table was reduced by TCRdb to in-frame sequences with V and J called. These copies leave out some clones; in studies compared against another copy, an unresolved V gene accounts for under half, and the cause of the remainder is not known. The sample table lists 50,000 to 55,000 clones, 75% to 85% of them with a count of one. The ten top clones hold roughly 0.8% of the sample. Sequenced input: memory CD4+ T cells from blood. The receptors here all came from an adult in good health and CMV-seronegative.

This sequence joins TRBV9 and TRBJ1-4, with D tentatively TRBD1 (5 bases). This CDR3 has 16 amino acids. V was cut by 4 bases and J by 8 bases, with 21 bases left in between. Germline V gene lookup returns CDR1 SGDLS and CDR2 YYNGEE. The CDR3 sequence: CASSPEWGGDVEKLFF. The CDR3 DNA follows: TGTGCCAGCAGCCCCGAATGGGGGGGGGATGTCGAAAAACTGTTTTTT.

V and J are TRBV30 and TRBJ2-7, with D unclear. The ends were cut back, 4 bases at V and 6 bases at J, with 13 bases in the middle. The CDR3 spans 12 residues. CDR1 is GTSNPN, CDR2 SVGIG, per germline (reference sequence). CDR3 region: CAWTSGPSEQYF. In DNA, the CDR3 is TGTGCCTGGACTTCCGGGCCCTCCGAGCAGTACTTC.

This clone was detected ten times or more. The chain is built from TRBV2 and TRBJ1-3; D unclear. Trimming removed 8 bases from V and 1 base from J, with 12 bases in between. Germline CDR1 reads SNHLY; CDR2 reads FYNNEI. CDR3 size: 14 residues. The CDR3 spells CASSPTRSGNTIYF. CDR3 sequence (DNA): TGTGCCAGCTCCCCCACGAGGTCTGGAAACACCATATATTTT.

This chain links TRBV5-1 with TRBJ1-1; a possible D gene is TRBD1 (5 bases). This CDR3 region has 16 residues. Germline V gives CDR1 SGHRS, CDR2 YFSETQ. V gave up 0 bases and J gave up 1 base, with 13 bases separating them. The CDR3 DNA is TGCGCCAGCAGCTTGGGGACCGGGACCCCGAACACTGAAGCTTTCTTT. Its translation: CASSLGTGTPNTEAFF.

In DNA form, the CDR3 reads TGTGCCAGCAGCAGGGACGGGAACACTGAAGCTTTCTTT. Its protein is CASSRDGNTEAFF. The gene calls are TRBV2 and TRBJ1-1, with D tentatively TRBD1 (5 bases). Germline lookup yields CDR1 SNHLY and CDR2 FYNNEI. V was clipped by 6 bases and J by 1 base, with 9 bases between them. This CDR3 is built from 13 residues.

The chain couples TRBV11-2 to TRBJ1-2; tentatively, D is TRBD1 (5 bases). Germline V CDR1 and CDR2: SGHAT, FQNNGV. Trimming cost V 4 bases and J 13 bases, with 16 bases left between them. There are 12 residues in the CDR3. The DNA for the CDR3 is TGTGCCAGCAGCTCACACACAGGTTCCTGCACCTTC. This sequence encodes CASSSHTGSCTF.

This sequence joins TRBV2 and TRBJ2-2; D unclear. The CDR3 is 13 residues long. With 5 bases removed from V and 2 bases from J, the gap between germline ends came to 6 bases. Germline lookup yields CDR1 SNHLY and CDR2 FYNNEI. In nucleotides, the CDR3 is TGTGCCAGCAGTATAGGTAACACCGGGGAGCTGTTTTTT. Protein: CASSIGNTGELFF.

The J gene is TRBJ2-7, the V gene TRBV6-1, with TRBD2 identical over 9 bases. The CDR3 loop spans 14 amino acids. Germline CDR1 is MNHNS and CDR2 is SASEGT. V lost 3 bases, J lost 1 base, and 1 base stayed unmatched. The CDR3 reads CASSDLAGSYEQYF. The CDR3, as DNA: TGTGCCAGCAGTGATCTAGCGGGGTCCTACGAGCAGTACTTC.

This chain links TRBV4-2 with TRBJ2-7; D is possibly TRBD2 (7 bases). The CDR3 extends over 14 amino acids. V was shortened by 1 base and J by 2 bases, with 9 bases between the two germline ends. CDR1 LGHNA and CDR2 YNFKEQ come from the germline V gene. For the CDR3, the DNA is TGTGCCAGCAGCCAAGCGGGGGGCCCCTACGAGCAGTACTTC. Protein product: CASSQAGGPYEQYF.

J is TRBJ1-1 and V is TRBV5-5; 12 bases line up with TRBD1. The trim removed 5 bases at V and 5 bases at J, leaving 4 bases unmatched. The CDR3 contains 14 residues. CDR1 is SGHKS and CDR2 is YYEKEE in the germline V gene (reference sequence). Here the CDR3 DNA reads TGTGCCAGCAGGGGGACAGGGGGCCGGACTGAAGCTTTCTTT. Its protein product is CASRGTGGRTEAFF.

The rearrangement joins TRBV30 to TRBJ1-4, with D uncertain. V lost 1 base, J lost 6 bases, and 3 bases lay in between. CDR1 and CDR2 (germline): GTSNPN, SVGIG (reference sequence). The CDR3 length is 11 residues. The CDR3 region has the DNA TGTGCCTGGAGTGAAGATGAAAAACTGTTTTTT. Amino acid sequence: CAWSEDEKLFF. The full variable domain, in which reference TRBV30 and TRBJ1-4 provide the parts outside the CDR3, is SQTIHQWPATLVQPVGSPLSLECTVEGTSNPNLYWYRQAAGRGLQLLFYSVGIGQISSEVPQNLSASRPQDRQFILSSKKLLLSDSGFYLCAWSEDEKLFFGSGTQLSVL.

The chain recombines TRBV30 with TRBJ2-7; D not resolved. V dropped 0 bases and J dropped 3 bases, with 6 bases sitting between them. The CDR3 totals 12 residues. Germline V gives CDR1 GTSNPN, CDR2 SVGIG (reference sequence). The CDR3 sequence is CAWSVRVYEQYF. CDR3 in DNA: TGTGCCTGGAGTGTACGGGTCTACGAGCAGTACTTC.

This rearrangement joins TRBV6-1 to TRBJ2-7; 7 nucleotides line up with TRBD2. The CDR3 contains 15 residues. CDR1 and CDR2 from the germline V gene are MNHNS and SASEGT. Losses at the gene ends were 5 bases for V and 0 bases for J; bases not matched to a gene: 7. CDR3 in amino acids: CASSQLSGASYEQYF. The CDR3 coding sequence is TGTGCCAGCAGTCAACTCAGCGGGGCCTCCTACGAGCAGTACTTC.

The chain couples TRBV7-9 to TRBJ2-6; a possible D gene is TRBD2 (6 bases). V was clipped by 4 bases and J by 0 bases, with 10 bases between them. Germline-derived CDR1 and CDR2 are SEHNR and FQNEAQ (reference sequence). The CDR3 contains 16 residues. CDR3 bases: TGTGCCAGCAGCTCGGGACTCGGCTCTGGGGCCAACGTCCTGACTTTC. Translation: CASSSGLGSGANVLTF.

The CDR3 sequence is CASSAPTSGGAGDGELFF. In DNA, the CDR3 is TGTGCCAGCAGCGCCCCTACTAGCGGGGGGGCCGGGGACGGGGAGCTGTTTTTT. This sequence joins TRBV6-4 and TRBJ2-2, with 13 bases matching TRBD2. This CDR3 has 18 amino acids. Germline V CDR1 and CDR2: MRHNA, SNTAGT. V lost 6 bases, J lost 7 bases, and 14 bases stayed unmatched.

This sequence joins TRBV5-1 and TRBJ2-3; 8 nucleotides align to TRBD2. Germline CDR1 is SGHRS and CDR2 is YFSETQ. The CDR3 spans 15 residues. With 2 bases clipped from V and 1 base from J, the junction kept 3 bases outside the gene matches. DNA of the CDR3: TGCGCCAGCAGCTTCCGGGGGGGCGGCACAGATACGCAGTATTTT. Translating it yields CASSFRGGGTDTQYF.

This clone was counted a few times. This chain's CDR3 is CASSSLGPGNQPQHF. The CDR3 nucleotides are TGTGCCAGCAGTTCCCTGGGCCCTGGAAATCAGCCCCAGCATTTT. V gene TRBV27 combines with J gene TRBJ1-5; D remains unclear. The CDR3 consists of 15 residues. Trimming stripped 4 bases from V and 4 bases from J, with 14 bases between. Germline V gene sequence: CDR1 MNHEY, CDR2 SMNVEV (reference sequence).

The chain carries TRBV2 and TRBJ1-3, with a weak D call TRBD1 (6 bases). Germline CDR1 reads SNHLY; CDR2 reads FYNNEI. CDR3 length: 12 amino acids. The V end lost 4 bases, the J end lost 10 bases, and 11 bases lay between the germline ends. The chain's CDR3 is CASSGSQGTIYF. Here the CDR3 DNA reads TGTGCCAGCAGTGGCTCTCAGGGGACCATATATTTT.

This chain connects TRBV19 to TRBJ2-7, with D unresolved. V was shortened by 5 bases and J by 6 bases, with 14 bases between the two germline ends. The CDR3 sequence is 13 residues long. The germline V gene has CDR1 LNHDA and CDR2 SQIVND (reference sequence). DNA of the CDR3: TGTGCCAGTAGTCCCTTCGGAACGTCCGAGCAGTACTTC. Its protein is CASSPFGTSEQYF.

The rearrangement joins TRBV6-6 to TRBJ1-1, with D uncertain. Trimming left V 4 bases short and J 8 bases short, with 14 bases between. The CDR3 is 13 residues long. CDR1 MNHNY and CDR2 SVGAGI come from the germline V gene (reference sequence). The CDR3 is CASSWSETGEAFF. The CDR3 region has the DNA TGTGCCAGCAGTTGGAGTGAGACGGGAGAAGCTTTCTTT.

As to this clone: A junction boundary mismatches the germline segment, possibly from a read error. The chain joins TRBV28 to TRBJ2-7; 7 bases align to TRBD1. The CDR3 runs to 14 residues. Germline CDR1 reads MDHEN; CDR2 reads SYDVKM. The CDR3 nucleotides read TGTGCCAGCACCCCACCGGGACAGTCCTACGCGCAGTACTTC. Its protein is CASTPPGQSYAQYF.

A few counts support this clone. The CDR3 loop is CASSVLSGSYEQYF. CDR3 sequence (DNA): TGTGCCAGCAGTGTGCTATCAGGATCCTACGAGCAGTACTTC. The V call is TRBV2, the J call TRBJ2-7, with D uncertain. The CDR3 runs to 14 residues. Trimming took 4 bases from V and 1 from J, leaving 11 bases between them. From germline, CDR1 is SNHLY and CDR2 FYNNEI. Complete variable domain (other parts from reference TRBV2 and TRBJ2-7): EPEVTQTPSHQVTQMGQEVILRCVPISNHLYFYWYRQILGQKVEFLVSFYNNEISEKSEIFDDQFSVERPDGSNFTLKIRSTKLEDSAMYFCASSVLSGSYEQYFGPGTRLTVT.

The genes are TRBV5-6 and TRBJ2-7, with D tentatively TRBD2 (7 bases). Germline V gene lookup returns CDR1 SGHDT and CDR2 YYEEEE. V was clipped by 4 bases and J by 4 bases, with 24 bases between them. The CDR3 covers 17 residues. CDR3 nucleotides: TGTGCCAGCAGCCCACGAATAGCTTGGGGGGGCACGTACGAGCAGTACTTC. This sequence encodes CASSPRIAWGGTYEQYF.

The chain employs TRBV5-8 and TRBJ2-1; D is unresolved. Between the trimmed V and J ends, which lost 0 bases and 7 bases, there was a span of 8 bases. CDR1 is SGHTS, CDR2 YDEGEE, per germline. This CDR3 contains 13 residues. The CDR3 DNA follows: TGTGCCAGCAGCTTGGGGGTCCTAAATGAGCAGTTCTTC. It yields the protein CASSLGVLNEQFF.